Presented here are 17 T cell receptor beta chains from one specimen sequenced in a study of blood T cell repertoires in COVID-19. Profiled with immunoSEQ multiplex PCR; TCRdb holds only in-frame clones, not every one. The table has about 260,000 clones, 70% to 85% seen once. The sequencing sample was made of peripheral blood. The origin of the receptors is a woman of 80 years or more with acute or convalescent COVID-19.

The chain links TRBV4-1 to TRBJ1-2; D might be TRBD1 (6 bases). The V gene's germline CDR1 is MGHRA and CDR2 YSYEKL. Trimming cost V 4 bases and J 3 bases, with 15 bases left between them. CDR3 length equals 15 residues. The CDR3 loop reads CASSPSAGEHYGYTF. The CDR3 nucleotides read TGCGCCAGCAGCCCCTCCGCAGGGGAGCACTATGGCTACACCTTC.

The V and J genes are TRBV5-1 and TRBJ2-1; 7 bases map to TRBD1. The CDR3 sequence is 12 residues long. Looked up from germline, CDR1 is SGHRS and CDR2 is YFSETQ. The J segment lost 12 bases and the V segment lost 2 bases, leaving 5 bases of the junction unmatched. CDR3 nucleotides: TGCGCCAGCAGCTTTGAGGGGGCGAGGCAGTTCTTC. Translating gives CASSFEGARQFF.

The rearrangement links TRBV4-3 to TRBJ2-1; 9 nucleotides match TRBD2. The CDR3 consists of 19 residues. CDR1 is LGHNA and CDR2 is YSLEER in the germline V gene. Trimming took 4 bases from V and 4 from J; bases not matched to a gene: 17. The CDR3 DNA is TGCGCCAGCAGCCGAACCACATCGACTCTAGCGGGGCCTTACAATGAGCAGTTCTTC. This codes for CASSRTTSTLAGPYNEQFF.

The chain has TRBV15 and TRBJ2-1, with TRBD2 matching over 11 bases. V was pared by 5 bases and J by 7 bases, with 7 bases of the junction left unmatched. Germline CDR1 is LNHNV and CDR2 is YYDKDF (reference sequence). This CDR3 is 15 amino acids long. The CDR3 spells CATSAGGLAANEQFF. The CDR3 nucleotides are TGTGCCACCAGCGCCGGGGGACTAGCGGCTAATGAGCAGTTCTTC.

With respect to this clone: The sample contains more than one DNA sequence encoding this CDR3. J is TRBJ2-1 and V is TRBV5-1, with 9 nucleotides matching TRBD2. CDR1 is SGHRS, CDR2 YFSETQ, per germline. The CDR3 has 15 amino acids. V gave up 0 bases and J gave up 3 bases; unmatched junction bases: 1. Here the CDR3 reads CASSLGLADYNEQFF. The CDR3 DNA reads TGCGCCAGCAGCTTGGGACTAGCGGACTACAATGAGCAGTTCTTC.

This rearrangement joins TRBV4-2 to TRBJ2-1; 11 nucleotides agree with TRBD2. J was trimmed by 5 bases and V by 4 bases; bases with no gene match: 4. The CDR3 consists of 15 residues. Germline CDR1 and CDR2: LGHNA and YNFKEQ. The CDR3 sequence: CASSPRLAGNNEQFF. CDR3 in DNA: TGTGCCAGCAGCCCCCGACTAGCGGGGAACAATGAGCAGTTCTTC.

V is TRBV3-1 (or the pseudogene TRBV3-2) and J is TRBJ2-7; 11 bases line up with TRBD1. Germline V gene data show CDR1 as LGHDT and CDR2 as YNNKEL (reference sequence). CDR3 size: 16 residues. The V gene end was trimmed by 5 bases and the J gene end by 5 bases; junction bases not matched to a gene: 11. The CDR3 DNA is TGTGCCAGCAGCATTGGCCCGGACAGGGGGCGTAACGAGCAGTACTTC. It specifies CASSIGPDRGRNEQYF.

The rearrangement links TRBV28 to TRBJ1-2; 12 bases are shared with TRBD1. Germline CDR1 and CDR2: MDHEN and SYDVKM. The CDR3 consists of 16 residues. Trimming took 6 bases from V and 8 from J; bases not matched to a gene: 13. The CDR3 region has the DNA TGTGCCAGCAGAGGGACAGGGGGCCACCGGACTGGGGGCTACACCTTC. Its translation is CASRGTGGHRTGGYTF.

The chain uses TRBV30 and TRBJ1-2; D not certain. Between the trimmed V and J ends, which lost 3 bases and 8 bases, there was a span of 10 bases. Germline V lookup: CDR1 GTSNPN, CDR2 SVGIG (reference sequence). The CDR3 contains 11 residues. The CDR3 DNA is TGTGCCTGGAGAGACTCCGGGGGCTACACCTTC. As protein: CAWRDSGGYTF.

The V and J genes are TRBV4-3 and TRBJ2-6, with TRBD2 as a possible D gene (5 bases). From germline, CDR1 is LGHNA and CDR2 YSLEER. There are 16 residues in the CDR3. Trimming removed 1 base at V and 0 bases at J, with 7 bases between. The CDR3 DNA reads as TGCGCCAGCAGCCAAGGTGAGGGCTCTGGGGCCAACGTCCTGACTTTC. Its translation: CASSQGEGSGANVLTF.

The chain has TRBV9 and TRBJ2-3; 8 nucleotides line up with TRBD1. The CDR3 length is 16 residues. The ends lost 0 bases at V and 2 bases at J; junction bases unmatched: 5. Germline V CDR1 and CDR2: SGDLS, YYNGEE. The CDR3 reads CASSVGDRGFTDTQYF. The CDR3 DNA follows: TGTGCCAGCAGCGTAGGAGACAGGGGCTTCACAGATACGCAGTATTTT.

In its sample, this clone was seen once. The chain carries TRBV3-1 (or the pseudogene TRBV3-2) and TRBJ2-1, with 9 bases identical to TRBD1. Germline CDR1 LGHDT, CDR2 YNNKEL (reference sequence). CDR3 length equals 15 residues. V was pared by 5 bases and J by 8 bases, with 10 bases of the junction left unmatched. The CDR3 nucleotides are TGTGCCAGCAGCTTCTCCGGGACAGGGTGGGATGAGCAGTTCTTC. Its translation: CASSFSGTGWDEQFF.

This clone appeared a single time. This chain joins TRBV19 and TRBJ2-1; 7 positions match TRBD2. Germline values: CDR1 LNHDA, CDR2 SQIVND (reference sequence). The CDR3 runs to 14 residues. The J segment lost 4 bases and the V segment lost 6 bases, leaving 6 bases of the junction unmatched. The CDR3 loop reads CASRTGGRYNEQFF. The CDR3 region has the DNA TGTGCCAGTAGAACCGGGGGGAGGTACAATGAGCAGTTCTTC.

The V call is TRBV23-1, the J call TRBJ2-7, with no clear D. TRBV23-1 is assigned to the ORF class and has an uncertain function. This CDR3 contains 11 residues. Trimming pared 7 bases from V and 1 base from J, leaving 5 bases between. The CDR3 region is CASNYSYEQYF. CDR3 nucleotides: TGCGCCAGCAATTATTCCTACGAGCAGTACTTC.

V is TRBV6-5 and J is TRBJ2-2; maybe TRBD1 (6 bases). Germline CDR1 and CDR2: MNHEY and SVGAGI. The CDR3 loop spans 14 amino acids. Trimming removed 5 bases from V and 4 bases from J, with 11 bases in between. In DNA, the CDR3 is TGTGCCAGCAGTAGGGACATGACCACCGGGGAGCTGTTTTTT. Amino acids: CASSRDMTTGELFF.

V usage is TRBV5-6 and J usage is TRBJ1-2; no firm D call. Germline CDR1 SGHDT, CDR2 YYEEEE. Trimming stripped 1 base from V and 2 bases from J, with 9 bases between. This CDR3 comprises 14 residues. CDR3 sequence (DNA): TGTGCCAGCAGCTTGTTTACAGTAAACTATGGCTACACCTTC. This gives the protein CASSLFTVNYGYTF.

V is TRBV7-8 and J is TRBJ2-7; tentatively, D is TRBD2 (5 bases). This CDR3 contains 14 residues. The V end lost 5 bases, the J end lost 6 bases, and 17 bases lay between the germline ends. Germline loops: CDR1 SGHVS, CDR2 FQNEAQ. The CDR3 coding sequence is TGTGCCAGCAGCAGGACCGGGAACCGTTTCGAGCAGTACTTC. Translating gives CASSRTGNRFEQYF.